This TCR beta chain was profiled in a study of yellow fever vaccine responses in identical twins. As to this clonotype: Antigen unknown.

TCRdb re-derived calls from the RT-PCR reads in MiXCR, one entry per CDR3 protein. The table lists approximately 2,300 distinct CDR3 sequences, less than 90% of them singletons. The CDR3 spans 13 residues. CDR1 and CDR2 (germline): LGHNT, FRNRAP. The ends were cut back, 1 base at V and 2 bases at J, with 5 bases in the middle. General observations from the study: Twins reportedly had a vaccine T cell response that seemed partly convergent, partly personalized.

J is TRBJ2-5 and V is TRBV12-5; D is undetermined. Sequencing used T cells from blood (PBMCs), unsorted or a sorted subset (not recorded which), obtained before or after yellow fever vaccination (not recorded which). The source is a young woman who received the yellow fever vaccine. The CDR3 DNA reads TGTGCTAGTGGTTTGGGCAGGCAAGAGACCCAGTACTTC. Protein product: CASGLGRQETQYF. Drawing the rest from reference TRBV12-5 and TRBJ2-5, the complete variable domain is DARVTQTPRHKVTEMGQEVTMRCQPILGHNTVFWYRQTMMQGLELLAYFRNRAPLDDSGMPKDRFSAEMPDATLATLKIQPSEPRDSAVYFCASGLGRQETQYFGPGTRLLVL.